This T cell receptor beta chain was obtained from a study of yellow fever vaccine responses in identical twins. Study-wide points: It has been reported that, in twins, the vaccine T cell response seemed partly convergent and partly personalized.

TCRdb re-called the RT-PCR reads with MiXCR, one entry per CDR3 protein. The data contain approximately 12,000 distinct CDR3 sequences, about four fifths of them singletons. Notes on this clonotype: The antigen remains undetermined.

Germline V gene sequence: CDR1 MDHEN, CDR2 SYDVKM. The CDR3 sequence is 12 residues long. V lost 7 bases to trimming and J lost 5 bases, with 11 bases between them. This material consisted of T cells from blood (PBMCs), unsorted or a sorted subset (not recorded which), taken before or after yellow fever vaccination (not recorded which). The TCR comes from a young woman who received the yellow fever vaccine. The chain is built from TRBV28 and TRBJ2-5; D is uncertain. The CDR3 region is CASNSDGETQYF. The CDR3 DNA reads TGTGCCAGCAATTCGGACGGGGAGACCCAGTACTTC.